The rows below give T cell receptor beta chains drawn from one sample of a study of patients and donors after allogeneic stem cell transplantation. TCRdb re-derived calls from the RT-PCR reads in MiXCR, one entry per CDR3 protein. The repertoire holds under 200,000 distinct CDR3 sequences, with around 30% as singletons. The sample consisted of blood, either unsorted or a sorted T cell fraction (not recorded which). These receptors originate from a human donor who was either an allogeneic HSCT recipient or a stem cell or donor lymphocyte infusion donor (not recorded which). It is not recorded whose cells these are; they may come from a transplant donor. Both conserved end residues are part of each CDR3.

TRBJ2-2	TRBV10-3	CAISESGRAETGELFF
TRBJ1-6	TRBV10-3	CATCRRDENSPLHF
TRBJ2-3	TRBV20-1	CSPALGGSTDTQYF
TRBJ2-1	TRBV20-1	CSARILKSGRAHEQFF
TRBJ1-4	TRBV19	CATSQGLLGKLFF
TRBJ2-3	TRBV30	CAWGAGDTQYF
TRBJ2-2	TRBV5-1	CASSRDYTGELFF
TRBJ2-2	TRBV24-1	CATSDLTGGELFF
TRBJ2-7	TRBV6-2/TRBV6-3	CASSHSLYEQYF
TRBJ2-7	TRBV11-2	CASSLGDISYEQYF
TRBJ1-5	TRBV5-1	CASSLVTGGQPQHF
TRBJ2-5	TRBV28	CASSTAGSLVTQYF
TRBJ2-7	TRBV27	CASSSWGTGSYEQYF
TRBJ2-3	TRBV7-3	CASSPRIRTDTQYF
TRBJ2-7	TRBV5-1	CASSSGTSGISYEQYF
TRBJ2-6	TRBV24-1	CATGTDSSGANVLTF
TRBJ1-1	TRBV18	CASSGGPYEAFF
TRBJ1-4	TRBV16	CASSPPTGTNEKLFF
TRBJ1-6	TRBV7-2	CASSLRRGNSPLHF
TRBJ1-1	TRBV7-2	CASSPRLLWGNTEAFF
TRBJ2-7	TRBV7-9	CASSANRDTYEQYF
TRBJ2-7	TRBV10-3	CAIKKALGYEQYF
TRBJ1-5	TRBV28	CASSLEGRGYQPQHF